This T cell receptor (beta chain) is from a study of blood T cell repertoires in COVID-19. Study at large: Samples came from the United States, Italy and Spain, spanning acute and convalescent COVID-19.

The method was immunoSEQ multiplex PCR; TCRdb's version includes in-frame clones alone and lacks a portion of them. The profile shows 250,000 or so clones, more than 75% of them singletons. Germline CDR1 and CDR2: SNHLY and FYNNEI. Trimming at V came to 8 bases and at J to 5 bases, leaving 6 bases not matched to a gene. The CDR3 spans 14 residues. Sequencing input: PBMCs or T cells enriched from blood (not recorded which). This chain uses TRBV2 with TRBJ2-5; the match to TRBD2 covers 12 bases. This sequence was found in a woman aged 45-59 years who had recovered from COVID-19. The CDR3 reads CASGRLAGVETQYF. The CDR3 nucleotides read TGTGCCAGCGGCCGACTAGCGGGAGTGGAGACCCAGTACTTC.